This T cell receptor beta chain appears in the sequencing data of a study of blood T cell repertoires in COVID-19. About the research overall: Acute-phase and convalescent COVID-19 samples originated in the United States, Italy and Spain.

Original analysis: Quantification of nucleated cells was approximated via reference gene primer amplification. Produced via immunoSEQ multiplex PCR; TCRdb's table is partial and in-frame only. V, J and clone size were drawn from that table, and D and trimming were deduced from the DNA. The sample lists 330,000 or so clones; roughly 87% were seen once. Germline V gives CDR1 LNHDA, CDR2 SQIVND (reference sequence). This CDR3 has 15 amino acids. V gave up 8 bases and J gave up 4 bases; unmatched junction bases: 10. This chain links TRBV19 with TRBJ1-5; 8 bases map to TRBD1. The sequence derives from a man younger than 40 with COVID-19, enrolled during active disease. The sequenced sample consisted of peripheral blood. This CDR3 is CASSTGGNPNQPQHF. Here the CDR3 DNA reads TGTGCCAGTTCCACAGGGGGAAACCCTAATCAGCCCCAGCATTTT. The variable domain in full, with the rest retrieved from reference TRBV19 and TRBJ1-5, is DGGITQSPKYLFRKEGQNVTLSCEQNLNHDAMYWYRQDPGQGLRLIYYSQIVNDFQKGDIAEGYSVSREKKESFPLTVTSAQKNPTAFYLCASSTGGNPNQPQHFGDGTRLSIL.